Reported below is one TCR beta chain. The CDR3 runs to 11 residues. V lost 4 bases, J lost 4 bases, and 4 bases lay in between. CDR1 is LGHNA and CDR2 is YSLEER in the germline V gene. Only CD45RO-negative cells positively selected for CCR7 counted as naive CD8 cells, so terminally differentiated effector memory CD45RA+ cells were excluded. The data stem from a study of shared clonotypes between healthy human individuals. The assay was immunoSEQ multiplex PCR, and TCRdb's table has in-frame clones only and misses some. The data show 1.5 million to 2.5 million clones, roughly 95% seen once. The J gene is TRBJ2-5, the V gene TRBV4-3, with no clear D. This receptor was taken from a man younger than 30 in good health. The sequencing sample was made of naive CD8+ T cells sorted from blood. In DNA form, the CDR3 reads TGCGCCAGCAGCCTCGGAGAGACCCAGTACTTC. This translates into CASSLGETQYF.